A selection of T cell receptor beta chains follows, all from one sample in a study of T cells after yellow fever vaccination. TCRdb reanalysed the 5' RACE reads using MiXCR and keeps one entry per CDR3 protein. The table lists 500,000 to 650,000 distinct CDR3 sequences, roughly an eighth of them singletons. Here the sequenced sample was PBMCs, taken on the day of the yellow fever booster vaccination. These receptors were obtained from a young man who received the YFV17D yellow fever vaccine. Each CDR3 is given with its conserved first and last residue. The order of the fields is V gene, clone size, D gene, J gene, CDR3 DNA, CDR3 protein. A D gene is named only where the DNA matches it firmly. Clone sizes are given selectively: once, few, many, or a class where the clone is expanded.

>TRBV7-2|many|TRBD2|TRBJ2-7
TGTGCCAGCAGCTCCCGGGGGGTAGCCTACGAGCAGTACTTC
CASSSRGVAYEQYF
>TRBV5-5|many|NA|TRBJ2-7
TGTGCCAGCAGCTGGGAGACACTTACCTACGAGCAGTACTTC
CASSWETLTYEQYF
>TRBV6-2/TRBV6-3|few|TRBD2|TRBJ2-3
TGTGCCAGCAGCCCTTTAGGGGCTAGCGGGCTCACAGATACGCAGTATTTT
CASSPLGASGLTDTQYF
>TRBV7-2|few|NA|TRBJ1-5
TGTGCCAGCAGCCGCGACAAAAATCAGCCCCAGCATTTT
CASSRDKNQPQHF
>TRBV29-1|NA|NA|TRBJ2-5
TGCAGCGCTAACGTTGGAGGCCGGGGAGAGACCAAGTACTTC
CSANVGGRGETKYF
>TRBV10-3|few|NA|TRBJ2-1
TGTGCCATCAGTGGAAACAGGGCCCGGGATGAGCAGTTCTTC
CAISGNRARDEQFF
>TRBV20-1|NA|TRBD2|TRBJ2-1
TGCAGTGCCGGGACTAGCGGTAGCCGTCCTGAGCAGTTCTTC
CSAGTSGSRPEQFF
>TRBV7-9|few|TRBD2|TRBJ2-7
TGTGCCAGCAGCTTCCCTAGCGGGAGCTCCTACGAGCAGTACTTC
CASSFPSGSSYEQYF
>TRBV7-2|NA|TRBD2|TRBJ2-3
TGTGCCAGCAGCTTGAGGACTAGCGGGTTAACAGATACGCAGTATTTT
CASSLRTSGLTDTQYF
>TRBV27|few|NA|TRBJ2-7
TGTGCCAGCAGTTTGCTTGGCGGCAACAGACCCTACGAGCAGTACTTC
CASSLLGGNRPYEQYF
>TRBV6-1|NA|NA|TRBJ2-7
TGTGCCAGCAGTAGTAGCGGAGGGGGATACGAGCAGTACTTC
CASSSSGGGYEQYF
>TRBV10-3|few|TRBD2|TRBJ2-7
TGTGCCATCAGGACTAGCGGGAGCGACGAGCAGTACTTC
CAIRTSGSDEQYF
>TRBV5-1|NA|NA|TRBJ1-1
TGCGCCAGCAGCTTGCAGGAGGTGGGTGAAGCTTTCTTT
CASSLQEVGEAFF
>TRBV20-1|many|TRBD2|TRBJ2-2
TGCAGTGCTAGAGTGGGAGGGTCCACCGGGGAGCTGTTTTTT
CSARVGGSTGELFF
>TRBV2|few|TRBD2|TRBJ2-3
TGTGCCAGCAGTGACCCTCGCGCTAGCGGGACTGCAGATACGCAGTATTTT
CASSDPRASGTADTQYF
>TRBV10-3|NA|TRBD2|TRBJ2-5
TGTGCCATCCGTGGACTAGCGGGAGGACCTGGTGAGACCCAGTACTTC
CAIRGLAGGPGETQYF
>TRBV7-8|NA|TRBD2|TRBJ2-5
TGTGCCAGCAGCCCCTCGACTAGCGGTAAAGAGACCCAGTACTTC
CASSPSTSGKETQYF
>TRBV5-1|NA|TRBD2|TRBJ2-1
TGCGCCAGCAGCTTCTTACTAGCGGTAGTTTCCAATGAGCAGTTCTTC
CASSFLLAVVSNEQFF
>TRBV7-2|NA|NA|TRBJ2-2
TGTGCCAGCATCCCACGGAATGGGCTTTCCACCGGGGAGCTGTTTTTT
CASIPRNGLSTGELFF
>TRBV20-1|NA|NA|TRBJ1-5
TGCAGTGCTGCCGATCCGGGCTCCGAATTTCGGCCCCAGCATTTT
CSAADPGSEFRPQHF
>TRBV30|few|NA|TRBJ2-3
TGTGCCATGTTCGGCGGAGCGGGTACGCAGTATTTT
CAMFGGAGTQYF
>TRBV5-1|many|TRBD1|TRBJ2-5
TGCGCCACCAGGGGGACGGTGATTGAGGAGACCCAGTACTTC
CATRGTVIEETQYF
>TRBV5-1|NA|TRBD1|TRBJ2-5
TGCGCCAGCAGCCTGGACAGGGTCACTGAGACCCAGTACTTC
CASSLDRVTETQYF
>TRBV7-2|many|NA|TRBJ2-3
TGTGCCAGCAGCTCCGGACAAGTCACAGATACGCAGTATTTT
CASSSGQVTDTQYF
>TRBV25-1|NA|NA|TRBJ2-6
TGTGCCAGCAGCCCCCCCATTAGTTCTGGGGCCAACGTCCTGACTTTC
CASSPPISSGANVLTF
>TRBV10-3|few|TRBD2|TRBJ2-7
TGTGCCATCAGGAGAGGGCAAACTAGCGACGAGCAGTACTTC
CAIRRGQTSDEQYF
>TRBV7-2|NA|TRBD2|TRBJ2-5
TGTGCCAGCAGCCCTGTACCTAGCGGGAGTTCTCAAGAGACCCAGTACTTC
CASSPVPSGSSQETQYF
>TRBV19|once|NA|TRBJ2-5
TGTGCCACCAACACTCCGGCGGAGGAGACCCAGTACTTC
CATNTPAEETQYF
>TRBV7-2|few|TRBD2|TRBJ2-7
TGTGCCAGCAGCTTAGGACTAGCGGGAGTGATCAACGAGCAGTACTTC
CASSLGLAGVINEQYF
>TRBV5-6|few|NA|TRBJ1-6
TGTGCCAGCAGCTTGACGGGGATTGAGTCACCCCTCCACTTT
CASSLTGIESPLHF
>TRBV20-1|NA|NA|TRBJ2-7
TGCAGTGCTAGAGATCTCGGTTGGCTTTACGAGCAGTACTTC
CSARDLGWLYEQYF
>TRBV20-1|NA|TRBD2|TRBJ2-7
TGCAGTGCTAAGACGGGACTAGCACTCGGCGAGCAGTACTTC
CSAKTGLALGEQYF
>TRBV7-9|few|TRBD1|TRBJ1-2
TGTGCCAGCAGCCCTTGGACAGGAGGGTATGGCTACACCTTC
CASSPWTGGYGYTF
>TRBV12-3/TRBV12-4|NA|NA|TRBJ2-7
TGTGCCAGCAGTTTAGTTCTTAGCTACGGCGAGCAGTACTTC
CASSLVLSYGEQYF
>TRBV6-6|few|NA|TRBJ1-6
TGTGCCAGCAGCCACAGGAATTCACCCCTCCACTTT
CASSHRNSPLHF
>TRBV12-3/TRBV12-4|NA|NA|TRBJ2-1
TGTGCCAGCTTAGGGGCCACTAACAATGAGCAGTTCTTC
CASLGATNNEQFF
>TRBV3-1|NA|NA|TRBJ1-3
TGTGCCAGCAGCCAAAGTCCAGGGGAAGAAAGAAACACCATATATTTT
CASSQSPGEERNTIYF
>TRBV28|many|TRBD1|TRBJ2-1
TGTGCCAGCAGTACCCGGACAGGGGGCAGCGGGTGGCTCAACAATGAGCAGTTCTTC
CASSTRTGGSGWLNNEQFF
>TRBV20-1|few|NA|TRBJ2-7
TGCAGTGCTAGAGATCCTTCCTTACTAGCCTACGAGCAGTACTTC
CSARDPSLLAYEQYF
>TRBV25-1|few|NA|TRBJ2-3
TGTGCCAGCAGAGACGGATACCTAGCTGCGTATTTT
CASRDGYLAAYF
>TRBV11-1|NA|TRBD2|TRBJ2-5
TGTGCCAGCAGCTTTCCCCACGCGGGGCGGGAGGCCCAAGAGACCCAGTACTTC
CASSFPHAGREAQETQYF
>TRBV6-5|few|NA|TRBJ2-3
TGTGCCAGCAGTTCCCTCTATATAGCTAGCACAGATACGCAGTATTTT
CASSSLYIASTDTQYF
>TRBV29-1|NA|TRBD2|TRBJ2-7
TGCAGCGTTGGGCTAGCGGGGTACGAGCAGTACTTC
CSVGLAGYEQYF
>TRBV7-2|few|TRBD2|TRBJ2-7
TGTGCCAGCAGCTTGGGACTAGAATTCGGCGAGCAGTACTTC
CASSLGLEFGEQYF
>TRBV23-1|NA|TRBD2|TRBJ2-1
TGCGCCAGGACTAGCGGATCCTACAATGAGCAGTTCTTC
CARTSGSYNEQFF
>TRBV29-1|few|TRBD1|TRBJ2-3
TGCAGCGTTGAAGACCCAGGGGGTGGACAGGCGCGCCATACGCAGTATTTT
CSVEDPGGGQARHTQYF
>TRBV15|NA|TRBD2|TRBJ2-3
TGTGCCACCAGCAGACAGAAAGTAGCGGGGCTCGGGGATACGCAGTATTTT
CATSRQKVAGLGDTQYF